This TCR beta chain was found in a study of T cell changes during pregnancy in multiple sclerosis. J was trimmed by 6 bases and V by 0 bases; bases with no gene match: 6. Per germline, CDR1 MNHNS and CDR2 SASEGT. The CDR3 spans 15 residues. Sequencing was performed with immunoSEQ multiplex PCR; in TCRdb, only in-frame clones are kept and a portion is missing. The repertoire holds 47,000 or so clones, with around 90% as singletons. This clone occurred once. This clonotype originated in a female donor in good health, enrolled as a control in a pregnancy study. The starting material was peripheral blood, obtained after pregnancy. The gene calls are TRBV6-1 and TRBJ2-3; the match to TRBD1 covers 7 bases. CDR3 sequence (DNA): TGTGCCAGCAGTGAAGCGGACAGGAAAGCGGATACGCAGTATTTT. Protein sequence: CASSEADRKADTQYF.